This passage covers 13 T cell receptor beta chains from one sample sequenced in a study of PD-1 blockade in classical Hodgkin lymphoma. Time point described: cycle 4 day 1 (C4D1), after more than five weeks of nivolumab. Each patient relapsed following autologous stem cell transplantation, and prior brentuximab vedotin exposure differed. TCRdb keeps only in-frame clones here, not all; method: immunoSEQ multiplex PCR. The sample holds roughly 100,000 clones; approximately 89% are singletons and the top ten take 19%. Sequences were derived from peripheral blood mononuclear cells (PBMCs), sampled before the fourth cycle of nivolumab. Receptors were obtained from a human donor with classical Hodgkin lymphoma.

V usage is TRBV11-2 and J usage is TRBJ2-7; D is possibly TRBD2 (7 bases). There are 13 residues in the CDR3. CDR1 is SGHAT, CDR2 FQNNGV, per germline. Trimming pared 3 bases from V and 5 bases from J, leaving 11 bases between. In DNA, the CDR3 is TGTGCCAGCAGCTTGGGGGGGGCCAACGAGCAGTACTTC. This encodes CASSLGGANEQYF.

V gene TRBV18 combines with J gene TRBJ2-2, with 7 bases lining up with TRBD1. The junction had 9 bases not matched to a gene; V was cut back by 2 bases and J by 0 bases. Germline V gene lookup returns CDR1 KGHSH and CDR2 LQKENI. CDR3 length: 18 amino acids. As DNA, the CDR3 is TGTGCCAGCTCACCATTCAGAGTGGACAGGTCGAACACCGGGGAGCTGTTTTTT. Translated, it gives CASSPFRVDRSNTGELFF.

This sequence joins TRBV11-2 and TRBJ1-2, with D possibly TRBD1 on 5 matching bases. This CDR3 is 14 amino acids long. Germline values: CDR1 SGHAT, CDR2 FQNNGV. V was pared by 4 bases and J by 8 bases, with 17 bases between. CDR3 DNA sequence: TGTGCCAGCAGCTATGGGGACCCTAGGGTAGGCTACACCTTC. Translated: CASSYGDPRVGYTF. Together with reference TRBV11-2 and TRBJ1-2, the CDR3 gives the full variable domain: EAGVAQSPRYKIIEKRQSVAFWCNPISGHATLYWYQQILGQGPKLLIQFQNNGVVDDSQLPKDRFSAERLKGVDSTLKIQPAKLEDSAVYLCASSYGDPRVGYTFGSGTRLTVV.

CDR3 DNA sequence: TGCGCCAGCAGCCAAGAGATAGCGAACACCGGGGAGCTGTTTTTT. Translation: CASSQEIANTGELFF. V is TRBV4-3 and J is TRBJ2-2, with unresolved D. CDR1 and CDR2 (germline): LGHNA, YSLEER. The CDR3 length is 15 residues. V was pared by 0 bases and J by 0 bases, with 5 bases between.

This chain connects TRBV4-1 to TRBJ2-2; D remains unclear. Germline V gene data show CDR1 as MGHRA and CDR2 as YSYEKL. The CDR3 runs to 14 residues. V dropped 1 base and J dropped 6 bases, with 9 bases sitting between them. The CDR3 DNA reads as TGCGCCAGCAGCCAAGTCTCCCCTCCCGGGGAGCTGTTTTTT. It specifies CASSQVSPPGELFF.

The chain carries TRBV13 and TRBJ2-7; D perhaps matches TRBD2 (6 bases). The CDR3 extends over 17 amino acids. V lost 5 bases, J lost 0 bases, and 20 bases lay in between. Per the germline V gene, CDR1 is PRHDT and CDR2 is FYEKMQ (reference sequence). CDR3 protein: CASSLGYGGGYSYEQYF. For the CDR3, the DNA is TGTGCCAGCAGCCTCGGGTACGGGGGAGGCTACTCCTACGAGCAGTACTTC.

This clone showed up just once. The CDR3 loop is CASSPPRPSAGSGANVLTF. DNA of the CDR3: TGCGCCAGCAGCCCCCCCCGCCCTAGCGCGGGCTCTGGGGCCAACGTCCTGACTTTC. V gene TRBV4-1 combines with J gene TRBJ2-6, with D possibly matching TRBD2 (6 bases). Trimming cost V 4 bases and J 0 bases, with 19 bases left between them. The CDR3 spans 19 residues. Germline CDR1 is MGHRA and CDR2 is YSYEKL.

The chain links TRBV5-1 to TRBJ1-1; D may be TRBD1 (5 bases). CDR1 SGHRS and CDR2 YFSETQ come from the germline V gene. V dropped 0 bases and J dropped 3 bases, with 21 bases sitting between them. The CDR3 runs 18 residues. CDR3: CASSLDRLKGRTDTEAFF. In DNA, the CDR3 is TGCGCCAGCAGCTTGGACCGGTTAAAGGGGCGCACGGACACTGAAGCTTTCTTT. The variable domain in full, with the rest retrieved from reference TRBV5-1 and TRBJ1-1, is KAGVTQTPRYLIKTRGQQVTLSCSPISGHRSVSWYQQTPGQGLQFLFEYFSETQRNKGNFPGRFSGRQFSNSRSEMNVSTLELGDSALYLCASSLDRLKGRTDTEAFFGQGTRLTVV.

The rearrangement joins TRBV18 to TRBJ1-4; TRBD1 aligns across 10 bases. Germline values: CDR1 KGHSH, CDR2 LQKENI. The CDR3 contains 19 residues. V was clipped by 3 bases and J by 1 base; unmatched bases: 11. In DNA form, the CDR3 reads TGTGCCAGCTCACCCCGGAGGACAGGGGGTGGAGTAACTAATGAAAAACTGTTTTTT. Its protein product is CASSPRRTGGGVTNEKLFF.

The table lists this clone with a few counts. The chain couples TRBV7-9 to TRBJ1-1, with a tentative D call TRBD1 (6 bases). Trimming took off 1 base at V and 0 bases at J, with 18 bases between the two ends. CDR1 and CDR2 (germline): SEHNR, FQNEAQ (reference sequence). The CDR3 is 18 residues long. CDR3 DNA sequence: TGTGCCAGCAGCTTAGGGGGGGCAAGTAGAACGGTGAACACTGAAGCTTTCTTT. Its translation: CASSLGGASRTVNTEAFF.

The gene calls are TRBV6-1 and TRBJ2-1; a weak D match, TRBD1 (6 bases). The CDR3 is made up of 15 amino acids. With 4 bases removed from V and 2 bases from J, the gap between germline ends came to 12 bases. CDR1 and CDR2 from the germline V gene are MNHNS and SASEGT. CDR3 residues: CASSGNRAPYNEQFF. CDR3 DNA sequence: TGTGCCAGCAGTGGAAACAGGGCGCCCTACAATGAGCAGTTCTTC.

The gene calls are TRBV25-1 and TRBJ1-1, with a tentative D call TRBD1 (5 bases). Germline V gene lookup returns CDR1 MGHDK and CDR2 SYGVNS. The CDR3 runs to 14 residues. Trimming left V 5 bases short and J 4 bases short, with 14 bases between. The CDR3 loop is CASSTSRVGTEAFF. Here the CDR3 DNA reads TGTGCCAGCAGTACAAGCAGGGTGGGCACTGAAGCTTTCTTT. The entire variable domain, with the rest obtained from reference TRBV25-1 and TRBJ1-1, is as follows: EADIYQTPRYLVIGTGKKITLECSQTMGHDKMYWYQQDPGMELHLIHYSYGVNSTEKGDLSSESTVSRIRTEHFPLTLESARPSHTSQYLCASSTSRVGTEAFFGQGTRLTVV.

The rearrangement uses TRBV5-8 and TRBJ1-4, with D possibly matching TRBD1 (5 bases). The CDR3 sequence is 13 residues long. The V and J ends lost 0 bases and 8 bases respectively, with 8 bases between them. Germline CDR1 SGHTS, CDR2 YDEGEE. In DNA form, the CDR3 reads TGTGCCAGCAGCTTGGTGCGGGGGGAAAAACTGTTTTTT. It yields the protein CASSLVRGEKLFF.